Below are 19 T cell receptor beta chains sequenced from a single sample in a study of shared clonotypes between healthy human individuals (dated by TCRdb to the early 2020s). Receptor libraries were prepared by the immunoSEQ multiplex PCR assay. TCRdb stores this immuneACCESS table with in-frame sequences only. Part of the clones is absent; in the studies checked, under half of the shortfall reflects unresolved V genes, and no reason is known for the rest. Here the sample has roughly 450,000 clones; 79% occur a single time. In total, the top ten clones hold 10% to 15% of the sample. Material: PBMCs. Every receptor here comes from a middle-aged woman in good health. Some clones in this sample may be carry-over from other donors' samples.

The rearrangement uses TRBV18 and TRBJ1-2, with 8 positions matching TRBD1. CDR1 KGHSH and CDR2 LQKENI come from the germline V gene. The CDR3 consists of 16 residues. Germline trimming cut 2 bases from V and 7 bases from J; bases unmatched to any gene: 12. CDR3 DNA: TGTGCCAGCTCACCAATGGACAGGGCGCTGTCAACTGGCTACACCTTC. This gives the protein CASSPMDRALSTGYTF. Full variable domain (missing parts from reference TRBV18 and TRBJ1-2): NAGVMQNPRHLVRRRGQEARLRCSPMKGHSHVYWYRQLPEEGLKFMVYLQKENIIDESGMPKERFSAEFPKEGPSILRIQQVVRGDSAAYFCASSPMDRALSTGYTFGSGTRLTVV.

The chain recombines TRBV7-9 with TRBJ2-1, with TRBD1 matching over 12 bases. CDR3 length: 15 amino acids. Losses at the gene ends were 6 bases for V and 11 bases for J; bases not matched to a gene: 11. Per germline, CDR1 SEHNR and CDR2 FQNEAQ (reference sequence). The CDR3 protein is CASSGPGTGGRKQFF. The DNA for the CDR3 is TGTGCCAGCAGTGGACCCGGGACAGGGGGCCGCAAGCAGTTCTTC.

The CDR3 nucleotides are TGTGCCAGTAGTATGAGAGGTGGGGAACCCTACGAGCAGTACTTC. Amino acids: CASSMRGGEPYEQYF. The chain joins TRBV19 to TRBJ2-7; D is undetermined. The V gene's germline CDR1 is LNHDA and CDR2 SQIVND (reference sequence). V lost 3 bases and J 2 bases, leaving 14 bases between the germline ends. The length of the CDR3 is 15 residues.

V is TRBV7-9 and J is TRBJ2-7; TRBD1 is a possible D gene (6 bases). Germline CDR1 and CDR2: SEHNR and FQNEAQ (reference sequence). The V end lost 1 base, the J end lost 4 bases, and 17 bases lay between the germline ends. The CDR3 is 16 residues long. The CDR3 here is CASSLDATGVFYEQYF. The DNA for the CDR3 is TGTGCCAGCAGCTTAGATGCGACAGGAGTTTTTTACGAGCAGTACTTC. The full variable domain, with the rest looked up from reference TRBV7-9 and TRBJ2-7, is DTGVSQNPRHKITKRGQNVTFRCDPISEHNRLYWYRQTLGQGPEFLTYFQNEAQLEKSRLLSDRFSAERPKGSFSTLEIQRTEQGDSAMYLCASSLDATGVFYEQYFGPGTRLTVT.

V gene TRBV6-6 combines with J gene TRBJ2-7, with D unresolved. The germline V gene has CDR1 MNHNY and CDR2 SVGAGI (reference sequence). Between the trimmed V and J ends, which lost 0 bases and 0 bases, there was a span of 12 bases. The CDR3 totals 16 residues. This CDR3 is CASSYSPGQSSYEQYF. CDR3 nucleotides: TGTGCCAGCAGTTACTCACCCGGCCAAAGCTCCTACGAGCAGTACTTC.

J is TRBJ1-3 and V is TRBV15, with unresolved D. The length of the CDR3 is 16 residues. V was pared by 0 bases and J by 0 bases, with 9 bases between. CDR1 and CDR2 from the germline V gene are LNHNV and YYDKDF (reference sequence). The CDR3 nucleotides read TGTGCCACCAGCAGAGATCCCGATCCCTCTGGAAACACCATATATTTT. This encodes CATSRDPDPSGNTIYF.

The rearrangement links TRBV6-1 to TRBJ2-1; either TRBD1 or TRBD2 may fit D (5 bases each). V lost 4 bases and J lost 10, with 20 bases in between. The germline CDR1 and CDR2 sequences are MNHNS and SASEGT. The CDR3 runs to 15 residues. CDR3 DNA sequence: TGTGCCAGCAGTGCGTCGAGAGAGCTAGGGGAGGAGCAGTTCTTC. It is translated as CASSASRELGEEQFF.

With respect to this clone: Being one base from a much bigger clone, this may be a read error. This chain uses TRBV7-3 with TRBJ2-1; D possibly corresponds to TRBD1 (5 bases). The CDR3 sequence is 13 residues long. Germline loops: CDR1 SGHTA, CDR2 FQGTGA. Deletions cut 3 bases from V and 4 bases from J, with 7 bases between. CDR3 region: CASSLGRYNEQFF. The CDR3 DNA reads TGTGCCAGCAGCTTGGGGCGATACAATGAGCAGTTCTTC.

The gene calls are TRBV7-9 and TRBJ2-5; 12 bases agree with TRBD2. The V segment lost 6 bases and the J segment 3 bases; nucleotides outside the gene matches: 5. CDR1 and CDR2 from the germline V gene are SEHNR and FQNEAQ (reference sequence). The CDR3 extends over 15 amino acids. CDR3 residues: CASSPRTSGEETQYF. Written as DNA, the CDR3 is TGTGCCAGCAGTCCCCGGACTAGCGGGGAAGAGACCCAGTACTTC.

This sequence joins TRBV28 and TRBJ1-5; TRBD1 aligns across 7 bases. Germline values: CDR1 MDHEN, CDR2 SYDVKM. The V gene end was trimmed by 10 bases and the J gene end by 3 bases; junction bases not matched to a gene: 9. The CDR3 contains 14 residues. CDR3: CATYPGQFNQPQHF. The CDR3 DNA reads TGTGCCACCTACCCGGGACAGTTCAATCAGCCCCAGCATTTT.

The J gene is TRBJ2-1, the V gene TRBV15; the D gene is possibly TRBD1 (5 bases). The CDR3 is 15 residues long. Germline V gives CDR1 LNHNV, CDR2 YYDKDF (reference sequence). V lost 0 bases and J 9 bases, leaving 15 bases between the germline ends. Written as DNA, the CDR3 is TGTGCCACCAGCAGAGATCAGGCAGGGTACGGTGAGCAGTTCTTC. This encodes CATSRDQAGYGEQFF.

At least ten counts were recorded for this clone. V and J are TRBV25-1 and TRBJ1-5; D gene unclear. CDR1 is MGHDK, CDR2 SYGVNS, per germline. The CDR3 length is 15 residues. V was clipped by 6 bases and J by 1 base, with 13 bases between them. Written as DNA, the CDR3 is TGTGCCAGCAGCCCATCCGTGGGGAGCAATCAGCCCCAGCATTTT. It yields the protein CASSPSVGSNQPQHF.

Note on this clone: Distinct nucleotide sequences in the sample also encode this CDR3. The chain combines TRBV5-1 with TRBJ2-2; the D gene is possibly TRBD2 (6 bases). Trimming removed 4 bases at V and 2 bases at J, with 9 bases between. CDR1 is SGHRS, CDR2 YFSETQ, per germline. The CDR3 is 14 amino acids. Written as DNA, the CDR3 is TGCGCCAGCAGCCCCGGGACTAACACCGGGGAGCTGTTTTTT. Translating it yields CASSPGTNTGELFF. The full variable domain, in which reference TRBV5-1 and TRBJ2-2 provide the parts outside the CDR3, is KAGVTQTPRYLIKTRGQQVTLSCSPISGHRSVSWYQQTPGQGLQFLFEYFSETQRNKGNFPGRFSGRQFSNSRSEMNVSTLELGDSALYLCASSPGTNTGELFFGEGSRLTVL.

The J gene is TRBJ2-5, the V gene TRBV28; TRBD1 aligns across 7 bases. This CDR3 region has 14 residues. With 6 bases clipped from V and 3 bases from J, the junction kept 7 bases outside the gene matches. CDR1 and CDR2 from the germline V gene are MDHEN and SYDVKM. CDR3 in amino acids: CASRTGPRKETQYF. CDR3 bases: TGTGCCAGCAGGACAGGGCCTAGAAAAGAGACCCAGTACTTC.

This chain uses TRBV7-3 with TRBJ2-2, with a possible D match to TRBD1 (5 bases). Trimming took off 5 bases at V and 4 bases at J, with 14 bases between the two ends. CDR1 and CDR2 from the germline V gene are SGHTA and FQGTGA. There are 15 residues in the CDR3. The CDR3 bases are TGTGCCAGCAGCCCCCGACAGACGACCACCGGGGAGCTGTTTTTT. Its translation: CASSPRQTTTGELFF.

The genes are TRBV5-4 and TRBJ2-1; TRBD2 matches at 8 bases. This CDR3 is 18 amino acids long. The V segment lost 3 bases and the J segment 7 bases; nucleotides outside the gene matches: 18. Germline-derived CDR1 and CDR2 are SGHNT and YYREEE (reference sequence). CDR3 amino acids: CASSSGGLAGRVGNEQFF. The CDR3 bases are TGTGCCAGCAGCTCGGGGGGGTTAGCGGGACGGGTTGGAAATGAGCAGTTCTTC.

This chain uses TRBV30 with TRBJ2-7, with a possible D match to TRBD1 (5 bases). There are 13 residues in the CDR3. Trimming shortened V by 2 bases and J by 3 bases, and 11 bases separated the two germline ends. The germline gives CDR1 GTSNPN, CDR2 SVGIG (reference sequence). CDR3 protein: CAWSLDMSYEQYF. The CDR3 DNA follows: TGTGCCTGGAGTCTGGACATGAGCTACGAGCAGTACTTC.

The chain is built from TRBV19 and TRBJ2-7, with 7 bases lining up with TRBD2. J was trimmed by 3 bases and V by 4 bases; bases with no gene match: 6. This CDR3 spans 14 amino acids. Per germline, CDR1 LNHDA and CDR2 SQIVND (reference sequence). The CDR3 sequence: CASSTSRGVYEQYF. CDR3 sequence (DNA): TGTGCCAGTAGTACCTCCCGGGGGGTCTACGAGCAGTACTTC.

The chain links TRBV27 to TRBJ1-2; no definite D call. Per the germline V gene, CDR1 is MNHEY and CDR2 is SMNVEV (reference sequence). This CDR3 has 15 residues. V dropped 6 bases and J dropped 3 bases, with 17 bases sitting between them. CDR3 region: CASRPAGRSYYGYTF. The DNA for the CDR3 is TGTGCCAGCAGGCCCGCCGGAAGGTCCTACTATGGCTACACCTTC.